This passage covers 4 T cell receptor beta chains from one sample sequenced in a study of cytomegalovirus exposure and HLA in healthy donors. PCR primers comprised 60 Vbeta and 13 Jbeta primers. Here immunoSEQ multiplex PCR was the method, and the copy in TCRdb shows in-frame clones only, minus some. The profile shows 150,000 to 200,000 clones, more than 80% of them singletons. Sequenced: PBMCs. The source of these receptors is a woman between 18 and 30 years old in good health and CMV-seropositive.

This clone turned up a few times. The chain links TRBV2 to TRBJ2-6, with 12 bases identical to TRBD1. This CDR3 has 17 amino acids. Germline V gene data show CDR1 as SNHLY and CDR2 as FYNNEI. J was trimmed by 4 bases and V by 6 bases; bases with no gene match: 7. The DNA of the CDR3 is TGTGCCAGCAGGGCAGGGACAGGGGGCACGGGGGCCAACGTCCTGACTTTC. Its protein product is CASRAGTGGTGANVLTF. The full variable domain, in which reference TRBV2 and TRBJ2-6 provide the parts outside the CDR3, is EPEVTQTPSHQVTQMGQEVILRCVPISNHLYFYWYRQILGQKVEFLVSFYNNEISEKSEIFDDQFSVERPDGSNFTLKIRSTKLEDSAMYFCASRAGTGGTGANVLTFGAGSRLTVL.

CDR3 loop: CASSLTGTDEQYF. DNA for the CDR3: TGTGCCAGCAGCCTGACAGGGACCGACGAGCAGTACTTC. V gene TRBV5-6 combines with J gene TRBJ2-7, with 7 bases aligning to TRBD1. The CDR3 consists of 13 residues. Germline V gene sequence: CDR1 SGHDT, CDR2 YYEEEE. Losses at the gene ends were 4 bases for V and 5 bases for J; bases not matched to a gene: 6. Combining the CDR3 with reference TRBV5-6 and TRBJ2-7 gives the whole variable domain DAGVTQSPTHLIKTRGQQVTLRCSPKSGHDTVSWYQQALGQGPQFIFQYYEEEERQRGNFPDRFSGHQFPNYSSELNVNALLLGDSALYLCASSLTGTDEQYFGPGTRLTVT.

The J gene is TRBJ1-1, the V gene TRBV9; tentatively, D is TRBD1 (5 bases). The CDR3 runs to 14 residues. Trimming removed 5 bases from V and 8 bases from J, with 19 bases in between. Germline CDR1 reads SGDLS; CDR2 reads YYNGEE. CDR3 bases: TGTGCCAGCAGTCCCCTCGGGGGTATCAGGGAAGCTTTCTTT. Protein: CASSPLGGIREAFF.

The rearrangement joins TRBV19 to TRBJ1-4; D unresolved. Germline V gives CDR1 LNHDA, CDR2 SQIVND (reference sequence). V lost 6 bases, J lost 4 bases, and 6 bases lay in between. This CDR3 region has 12 residues. The CDR3 DNA sequence: TGTGCCAGTAGACACCTTAATGAAAAACTGTTTTTT. Protein sequence: CASRHLNEKLFF.